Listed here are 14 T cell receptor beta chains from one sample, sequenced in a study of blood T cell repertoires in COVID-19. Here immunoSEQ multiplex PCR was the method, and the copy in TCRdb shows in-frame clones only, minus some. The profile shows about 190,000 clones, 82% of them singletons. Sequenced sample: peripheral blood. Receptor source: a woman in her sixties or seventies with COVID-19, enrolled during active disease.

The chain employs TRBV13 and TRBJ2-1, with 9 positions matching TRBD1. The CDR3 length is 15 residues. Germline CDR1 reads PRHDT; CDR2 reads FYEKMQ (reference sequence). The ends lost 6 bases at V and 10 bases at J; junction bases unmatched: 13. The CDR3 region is CASSFTGQGGREQFF. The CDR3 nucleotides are TGTGCCAGCAGTTTTACGGGACAGGGTGGTCGCGAGCAGTTCTTC.

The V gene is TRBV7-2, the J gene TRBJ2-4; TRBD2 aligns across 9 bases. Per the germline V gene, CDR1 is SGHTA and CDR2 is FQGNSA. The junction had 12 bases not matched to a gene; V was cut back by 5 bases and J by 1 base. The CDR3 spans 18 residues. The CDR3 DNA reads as TGTGCCAGCAGCCGCCACGGCGGGAGGGAGAGTGCCAAAAACATTCAGTACTTC. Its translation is CASSRHGGRESAKNIQYF.

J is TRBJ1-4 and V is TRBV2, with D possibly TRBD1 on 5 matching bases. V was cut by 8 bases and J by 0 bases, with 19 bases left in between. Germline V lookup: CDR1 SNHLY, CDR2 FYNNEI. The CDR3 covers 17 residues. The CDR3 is CASGFLPAGSTNEKLFF. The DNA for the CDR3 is TGTGCCAGCGGATTCCTACCTGCAGGGTCAACTAATGAAAAACTGTTTTTT.

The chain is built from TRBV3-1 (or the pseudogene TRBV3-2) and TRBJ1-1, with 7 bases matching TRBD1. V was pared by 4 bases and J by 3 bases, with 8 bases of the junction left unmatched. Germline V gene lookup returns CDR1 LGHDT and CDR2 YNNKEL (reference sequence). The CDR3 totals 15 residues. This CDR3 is CASSLGQVRYTEAFF. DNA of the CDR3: TGTGCCAGCAGCCTCGGACAGGTTCGGTACACTGAAGCTTTCTTT.

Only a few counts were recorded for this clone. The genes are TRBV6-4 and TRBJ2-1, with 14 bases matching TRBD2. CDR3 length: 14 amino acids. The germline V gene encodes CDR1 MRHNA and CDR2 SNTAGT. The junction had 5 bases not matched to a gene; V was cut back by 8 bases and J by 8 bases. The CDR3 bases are TGTGCCAGCTCTAGGGGACTAGCGGGAGATGAGCAGTTCTTC. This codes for CASSRGLAGDEQFF.

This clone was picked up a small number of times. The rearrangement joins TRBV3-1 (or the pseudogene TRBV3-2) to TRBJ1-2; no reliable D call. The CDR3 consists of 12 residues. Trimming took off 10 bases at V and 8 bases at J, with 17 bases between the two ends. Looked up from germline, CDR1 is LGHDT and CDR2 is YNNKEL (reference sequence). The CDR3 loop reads CATGPGSRGYTF. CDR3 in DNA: TGTGCCACCGGGCCGGGATCAAGGGGCTACACCTTC.

CDR3 in amino acids: CASSGTQSTGELFF. As DNA, the CDR3 is TGTGCCAGCAGCGGGACTCAGAGCACCGGGGAGCTGTTTTTT. The genes are TRBV9 and TRBJ2-2, with D perhaps TRBD2 (5 bases). Trimming took 3 bases from V and 4 from J, leaving 10 bases between them. Looked up from germline, CDR1 is SGDLS and CDR2 is YYNGEE. The CDR3 length is 14 residues. Full variable domain (rest looked up from reference TRBV9 and TRBJ2-2): DSGVTQTPKHLITATGQRVTLRCSPRSGDLSVYWYQQSLDQGLQFLIQYYNGEERAKGNILERFSAQQFPDLHSELNLSSLELGDSALYFCASSGTQSTGELFFGEGSRLTVL.

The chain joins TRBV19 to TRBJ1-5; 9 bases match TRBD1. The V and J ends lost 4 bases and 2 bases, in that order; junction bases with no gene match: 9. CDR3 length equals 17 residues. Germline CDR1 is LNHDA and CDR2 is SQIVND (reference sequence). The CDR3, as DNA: TGTGCCAGTAGTAGCGGACAGGGGATAGGGGGCAATCAGCCCCAGCATTTT. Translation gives CASSSGQGIGGNQPQHF.

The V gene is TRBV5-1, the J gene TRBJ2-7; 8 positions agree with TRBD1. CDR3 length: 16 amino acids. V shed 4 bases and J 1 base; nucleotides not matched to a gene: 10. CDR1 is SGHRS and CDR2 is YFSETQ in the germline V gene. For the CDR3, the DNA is TGCGCCAGCAGCCCCCAAACAGGGGGATTTTCCTACGAGCAGTACTTC. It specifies CASSPQTGGFSYEQYF.

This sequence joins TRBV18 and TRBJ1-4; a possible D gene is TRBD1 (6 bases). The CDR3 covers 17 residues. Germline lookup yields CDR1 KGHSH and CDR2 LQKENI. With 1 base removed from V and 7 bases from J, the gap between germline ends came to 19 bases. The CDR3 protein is CASSPQTRHREIEKLFF. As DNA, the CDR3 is TGTGCCAGCTCACCACAGACACGTCACAGGGAGATTGAAAAACTGTTTTTT.

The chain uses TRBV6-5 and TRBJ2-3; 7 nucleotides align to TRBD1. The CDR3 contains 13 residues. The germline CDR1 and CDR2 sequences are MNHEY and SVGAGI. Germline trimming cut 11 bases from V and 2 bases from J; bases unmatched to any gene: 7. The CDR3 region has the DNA TGTGCCGCCCGTGACAGGGTCACAGATACGCAGTATTTT. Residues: CAARDRVTDTQYF.

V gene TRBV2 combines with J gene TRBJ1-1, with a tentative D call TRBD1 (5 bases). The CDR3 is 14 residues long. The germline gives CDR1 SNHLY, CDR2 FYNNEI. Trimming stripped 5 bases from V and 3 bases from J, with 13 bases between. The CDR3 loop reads CASSSGRGDTEAFF. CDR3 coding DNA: TGTGCCAGCAGTTCCGGACGGGGGGACACTGAAGCTTTCTTT.

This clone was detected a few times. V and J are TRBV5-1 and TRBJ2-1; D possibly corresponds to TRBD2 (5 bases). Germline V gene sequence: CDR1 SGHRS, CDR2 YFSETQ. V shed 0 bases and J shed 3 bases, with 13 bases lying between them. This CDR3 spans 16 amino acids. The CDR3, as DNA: TGCGCCAGCAGCTTGGCGGGCGGGTTAGGCTACAATGAGCAGTTCTTC. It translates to CASSLAGGLGYNEQFF.

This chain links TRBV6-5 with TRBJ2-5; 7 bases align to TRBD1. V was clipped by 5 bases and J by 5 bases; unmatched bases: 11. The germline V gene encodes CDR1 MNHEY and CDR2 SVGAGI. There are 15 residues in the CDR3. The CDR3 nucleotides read TGTGCCAGCAGTCCAACCCCAGGGGGAATTGAGACCCAGTACTTC. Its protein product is CASSPTPGGIETQYF.